The 8 T cell receptor beta chains presented below share a single source sample, sequenced in a study of technical replicates of blood from several donors. Generated by immunoSEQ multiplex PCR, the TCRdb table keeps only in-frame clones and is missing some. The sample carries some 70,000 clones, 95% to 96% recorded once. Sequencing was performed on T cells isolated from PBMCs. These TCRs come from a human donor in good health.

This chain joins TRBV2 and TRBJ1-1, with D possibly TRBD1 on 5 matching bases. Trimming shortened V by 3 bases and J by 7 bases, and 21 bases separated the two germline ends. Germline lookup yields CDR1 SNHLY and CDR2 FYNNEI. There are 16 residues in the CDR3. Here the CDR3 reads CASSDSTDTLKIEAFF. The CDR3 DNA sequence: TGTGCCAGCAGTGATTCTACGGACACCTTGAAAATTGAAGCTTTCTTT. The whole variable domain, remainder taken from reference TRBV2 and TRBJ1-1, is EPEVTQTPSHQVTQMGQEVILRCVPISNHLYFYWYRQILGQKVEFLVSFYNNEISEKSEIFDDQFSVERPDGSNFTLKIRSTKLEDSAMYFCASSDSTDTLKIEAFFGQGTRLTVV.

The gene calls are TRBV6-1 and TRBJ1-2; 9 bases align to TRBD1. CDR3 length: 19 amino acids. V shed 1 base and J 5 bases; nucleotides not matched to a gene: 17. Germline V gene data show CDR1 as MNHNS and CDR2 as SASEGT. DNA of the CDR3: TGTGCCAGCAGTGAAGGTGCGGGGACAGGGACGTGGGATCGGTATGGCTACACCTTC. Residues: CASSEGAGTGTWDRYGYTF.

The V and J genes are TRBV27 and TRBJ1-2, with 9 bases fitting TRBD1. This CDR3 spans 14 amino acids. Germline CDR1 MNHEY, CDR2 SMNVEV (reference sequence). Losses at the gene ends were 6 bases for V and 6 bases for J; bases not matched to a gene: 8. The CDR3 is CASSAGTGFDGYTF. The CDR3 nucleotides are TGTGCCAGCAGCGCCGGGACAGGGTTCGATGGCTACACCTTC.

This chain connects TRBV11-2 to TRBJ1-2; 7 positions match TRBD1. Per the germline V gene, CDR1 is SGHAT and CDR2 is FQNNGV. The length of the CDR3 is 16 residues. With V trimmed by 3 bases and J by 2 bases, 9 bases remained unmatched. DNA of the CDR3: TGTGCCAGCAGCTTGTCAGGGGGGCCCCTGAACTATGGCTACACCTTC. Amino acids: CASSLSGGPLNYGYTF.

The CDR3 DNA is TGTGCCAGCAGTCTTGGGGACATTTTGTCACCCCTCCACTTT. Protein sequence: CASSLGDILSPLHF. This rearrangement joins TRBV27 to TRBJ1-6; TRBD1 might be the D (6 bases). This CDR3 has 14 residues. V was clipped by 5 bases and J by 10 bases, with 15 bases between them. Germline CDR1 and CDR2: MNHEY and SMNVEV (reference sequence).

This clone is a singleton in its sample. The chain is built from TRBV28 and TRBJ2-1; D is ambiguous. Germline loops: CDR1 MDHEN, CDR2 SYDVKM. This CDR3 is built from 14 residues. The ends were cut back, 6 bases at V and 6 bases at J, with 15 bases in the middle. CDR3 region: CASSRLLRINEQFF. DNA of the CDR3: TGTGCCAGCAGCAGACTGCTAAGAATCAATGAGCAGTTCTTC.

This rearrangement joins TRBV5-4 to TRBJ1-1, with 7 bases fitting TRBD1. Trimming at V came to 0 bases and at J to 12 bases, leaving 20 bases not matched to a gene. The germline V gene has CDR1 SGHNT and CDR2 YYREEE (reference sequence). The CDR3 has 17 residues. This CDR3 reads CASSLGGRGGAVRRTFF. In DNA, the CDR3 is TGTGCCAGCAGCTTGGGAGGAAGAGGGGGCGCGGTAAGGAGAACTTTCTTT.

The chain links TRBV2 to TRBJ2-3; the D gene is possibly TRBD2 (6 bases). The CDR3 has 13 residues. The germline gives CDR1 SNHLY, CDR2 FYNNEI. V was shortened by 8 bases and J by 4 bases, with 13 bases between the two germline ends. CDR3 loop: CASGLEGPDTQYF. The CDR3 coding sequence is TGTGCCAGCGGTTTGGAGGGTCCAGATACGCAGTATTTT.